The 12 T cell receptor beta chains in this list originate from one sample, sequenced in a study of T cell responses to AZD1222 COVID-19 vaccine. Here immunoSEQ multiplex PCR was the method, and the copy in TCRdb shows in-frame clones only, minus some. Counted here are 95,000 to 150,000 clones, 90% occurring once; the ten biggest clones make up just over 7%. The sample in question was peripheral blood, obtained on day 0 of AZD1222 vaccination. All receptors derive from an adult in good health.

In nucleotides, the CDR3 is TGTGCCAGCAGCTTAGTGTTTCGTCTAGCCTATCGCACAGATACGCAGTATTTT. This gives the protein CASSLVFRLAYRTDTQYF. The chain carries TRBV7-8 and TRBJ2-3; TRBD2 is a possible D gene (5 bases). V lost 1 base and J lost 1, with 18 bases in between. CDR3 length: 18 amino acids. Per germline, CDR1 SGHVS and CDR2 FQNEAQ.

V is TRBV2 and J is TRBJ2-3; 14 bases fit TRBD2. This CDR3 is 14 amino acids long. Germline-derived CDR1 and CDR2 are SNHLY and FYNNEI. With V trimmed by 8 bases and J by 5 bases, 3 bases remained unmatched. CDR3 DNA: TGTGCCAGCGGCGGACTAGCGGGAGGAGATACGCAGTATTTT. Translated: CASGGLAGGDTQYF.

The chain uses TRBV27 and TRBJ2-5; 9 bases map to TRBD1. CDR1 and CDR2 (germline): MNHEY, SMNVEV (reference sequence). J gave up 5 bases and V 4 bases, and 5 bases lay outside the gene matches. The CDR3 spans 14 residues. The CDR3 is CASSSYGQGETQYF. In DNA, the CDR3 is TGTGCCAGCAGTTCTTACGGACAGGGGGAGACCCAGTACTTC.

V gene TRBV28 combines with J gene TRBJ1-3; D not resolved. Trimming left V 7 bases short and J 4 bases short, with 14 bases between. Germline CDR1 MDHEN, CDR2 SYDVKM. The CDR3 covers 14 residues. For the CDR3, the DNA is TGTGCCAGCACCCCCAGAATGGACGGAAACACCATATATTTT. Encoded protein: CASTPRMDGNTIYF.

The CDR3 DNA reads as TGTGCCTGGAGGGTACAGGGGGGGAGCGATCAGCCCCAGCATTTT. The encoded protein is CAWRVQGGSDQPQHF. This chain links TRBV30 with TRBJ1-5; 8 bases align to TRBD1. The V and J ends lost 3 bases and 5 bases, in that order; junction bases with no gene match: 9. Germline assignment: CDR1 GTSNPN and CDR2 SVGIG (reference sequence). The CDR3 sequence is 15 residues long.

This chain joins TRBV7-9 and TRBJ2-1, with 10 bases identical to TRBD2. The CDR3 loop spans 15 amino acids. CDR1 is SEHNR, CDR2 FQNEAQ, per germline (reference sequence). V dropped 4 bases and J dropped 6; count of bases not matched to a gene: 6. The CDR3 spells CASSYSSGRGNEQFF. In nucleotides, the CDR3 is TGTGCCAGCAGCTATTCTAGCGGGAGAGGCAATGAGCAGTTCTTC.

The CDR3 here is CASSSPGTGGSNQPQHF. CDR3 sequence (DNA): TGTGCCAGCAGTTCGCCCGGGACAGGGGGCAGCAATCAGCCCCAGCATTTT. The gene calls are TRBV28 and TRBJ1-5, with 12 positions matching TRBD1. The CDR3 extends over 17 amino acids. Germline values: CDR1 MDHEN, CDR2 SYDVKM. J lost 1 base, V lost 4 bases, and 5 bases had no gene match.

The chain combines TRBV5-4 with TRBJ2-1; D not certain. This CDR3 region has 14 residues. Trimming took 6 bases from V and 4 from J, leaving 14 bases between them. Germline V lookup: CDR1 SGHNT, CDR2 YYREEE (reference sequence). CDR3 sequence reads: CASTLLSNYNEQFF. The CDR3 DNA reads TGTGCCAGCACCCTGCTGTCCAATTACAATGAGCAGTTCTTC.

The J gene is TRBJ1-5, the V gene TRBV7-9; no definite D call. Trimming took 5 bases from V and 5 from J, leaving 16 bases between them. The V gene's germline CDR1 is SEHNR and CDR2 FQNEAQ (reference sequence). The CDR3 length is 15 residues. The CDR3 protein is CASSPSAGSYQPQHF. DNA for the CDR3: TGTGCCAGCAGCCCATCGGCTGGGTCGTATCAGCCCCAGCATTTT. Drawing the rest from reference TRBV7-9 and TRBJ1-5, the complete variable domain is DTGVSQNPRHKITKRGQNVTFRCDPISEHNRLYWYRQTLGQGPEFLTYFQNEAQLEKSRLLSDRFSAERPKGSFSTLEIQRTEQGDSAMYLCASSPSAGSYQPQHFGDGTRLSIL.

The chain uses TRBV7-2 and TRBJ2-2, with D maybe TRBD2 (6 bases). Germline V gene data show CDR1 as SGHTA and CDR2 as FQGNSA. The V and J ends lost 5 bases and 2 bases respectively, with 12 bases between them. This CDR3 comprises 15 residues. The CDR3 spells CASSPGDFNTGELFF. Here the CDR3 DNA reads TGTGCCAGCAGCCCTGGGGACTTTAACACCGGGGAGCTGTTTTTT. Drawing the rest from reference TRBV7-2 and TRBJ2-2, the complete variable domain is GAGVSQSPSNKVTEKGKDVELRCDPISGHTALYWYRQSLGQGLEFLIYFQGNSAPDKSGLPSDRFSAERTGGSVSTLTIQRTQQEDSAVYLCASSPGDFNTGELFFGEGSRLTVL.

The chain joins TRBV28 to TRBJ1-2; TRBD1 might be the D (5 bases). The CDR3 runs to 13 residues. V dropped 3 bases and J dropped 4 bases, with 9 bases sitting between them. Germline V gives CDR1 MDHEN, CDR2 SYDVKM. CDR3 nucleotide sequence: TGTGCCAGCAGTTTGTTAGGGACCTATGGCTACACCTTC. Translation: CASSLLGTYGYTF.

This rearrangement joins TRBV6-2 or TRBV6-3 to TRBJ2-3; TRBD2 matches at 8 bases. The V gene end was trimmed by 2 bases and the J gene end by 2 bases; junction bases not matched to a gene: 6. There are 16 residues in the CDR3. Germline CDR1 reads MNHEY; CDR2 reads SVGEGT. CDR3 residues: CASSYGRTSLTDTQYF. In DNA form, the CDR3 reads TGTGCCAGCAGTTACGGCCGGACTAGCCTCACAGATACGCAGTATTTT.